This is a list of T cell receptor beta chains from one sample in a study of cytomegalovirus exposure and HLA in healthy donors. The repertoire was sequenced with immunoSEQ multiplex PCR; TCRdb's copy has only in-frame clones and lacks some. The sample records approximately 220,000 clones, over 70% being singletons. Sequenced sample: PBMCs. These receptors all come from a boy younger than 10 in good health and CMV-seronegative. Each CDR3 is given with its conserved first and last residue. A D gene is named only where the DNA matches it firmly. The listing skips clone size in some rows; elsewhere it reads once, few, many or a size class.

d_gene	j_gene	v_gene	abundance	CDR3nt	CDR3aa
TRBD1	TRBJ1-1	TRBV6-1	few	TGTGCCAGCAGTGCCCGGGACAGGTTAAACACTGAAGCTTTCTTT	CASSARDRLNTEAFF
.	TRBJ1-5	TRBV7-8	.	TGTGCCAGCAGCTTAGGGGCTTCGACGGGCAATCAGCCCCAGCATTTT	CASSLGASTGNQPQHF
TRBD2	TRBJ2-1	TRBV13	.	TGTGCCAGCAGCTCCCCTTACCGGACTAGCGGGGGGGCGCATGAGCAGTTCTTC	CASSSPYRTSGGAHEQFF
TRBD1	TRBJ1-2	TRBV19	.	TGTGCCAGTAGTAACACAGGGGGCCCGTCCTATGGCTACACCTTC	CASSNTGGPSYGYTF
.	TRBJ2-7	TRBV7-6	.	TGTGCCAGCAGCTTAATCTATCGGGGCTACGAGCAGTACTTC	CASSLIYRGYEQYF
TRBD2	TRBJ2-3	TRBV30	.	TGTGCCTGGAGCCAGAGCGGGGGGGCCTTCGATACGCAGTATTTT	CAWSQSGGAFDTQYF
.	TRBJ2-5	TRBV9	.	TGTGCCAGCAGCGTAGCAGGGGTTAACCAAGAGACCCAGTACTTC	CASSVAGVNQETQYF
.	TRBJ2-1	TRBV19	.	TGTGCCAGTAGTATAGATCAGGGTACAGGGCAGTTCTTC	CASSIDQGTGQFF
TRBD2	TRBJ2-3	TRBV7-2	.	TGTGCCAGCAGCTGGGGAGCGGGAGAAGGCACAGATACGCAGTATTTT	CASSWGAGEGTDTQYF
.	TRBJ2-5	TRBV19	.	TGTGCCAGTAGTATGGGGGGCCAAGAGACCCAGTACTTC	CASSMGGQETQYF
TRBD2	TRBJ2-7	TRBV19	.	TGTGCCAGTAGTTCGGGACTATCCTACGAGCAGTACTTC	CASSSGLSYEQYF
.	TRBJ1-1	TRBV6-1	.	TGTGCCAGCACCCAGCTAGACACTGAAGCTTTCTTT	CASTQLDTEAFF
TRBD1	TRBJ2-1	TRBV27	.	TGTGCCAGCAGTTCCCTACCTCCGGGACAGGAGTACAATGAGCAGTTCTTC	CASSSLPPGQEYNEQFF
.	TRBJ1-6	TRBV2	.	TGTGCCAGCAGTGGTGCGGTGAGCTCCTATAATTCACCCCTCCACTTT	CASSGAVSSYNSPLHF
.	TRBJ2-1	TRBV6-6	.	TGTGCCAGCAGTCCCGCGGTGGACTCCTACAATGAGCAGTTCTTC	CASSPAVDSYNEQFF
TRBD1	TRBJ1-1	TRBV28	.	TGTGCCAGTCGGACAGGGGGCGACACTGAAGCTTTCTTT	CASRTGGDTEAFF
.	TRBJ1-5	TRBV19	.	TGTGCCAGTAGTATAGCAGAAAATAGCAATCAGCCCCAGCATTTT	CASSIAENSNQPQHF
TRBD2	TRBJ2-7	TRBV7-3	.	TGTGCCAGCAGTCCAAGCGGGGGGGGAGAGCAGTACTTC	CASSPSGGGEQYF
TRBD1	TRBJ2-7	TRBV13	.	TGTGCCAGCAGCCTGCGGGACAGGGGTTACGAGCAGTACTTC	CASSLRDRGYEQYF
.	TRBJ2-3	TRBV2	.	TGTGCCAGCAGGTATCTCTCCGATACGCAGTATTTT	CASRYLSDTQYF
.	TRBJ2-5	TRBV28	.	TGTGCCAGCAGAGTTGGGGGGACCCAAGAGACCCAGTACTTC	CASRVGGTQETQYF
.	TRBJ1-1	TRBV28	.	TGTGCCAGCAGTTTGAAACAGACTGAAGCTTTCTTT	CASSLKQTEAFF
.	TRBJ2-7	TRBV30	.	TGTGCCTGGAGTGTGCTAGCGAACTCCTACGAGCAGTACTTC	CAWSVLANSYEQYF
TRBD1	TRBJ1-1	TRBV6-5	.	TGTGCCAGCAGTGAAGGGACAGGGGGCACTGAAGCTTTCTTT	CASSEGTGGTEAFF
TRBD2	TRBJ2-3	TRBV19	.	TGTGCCAGTAGTACACTAGCGGGAGGGGCCTTCACAGATACGCAGTATTTT	CASSTLAGGAFTDTQYF
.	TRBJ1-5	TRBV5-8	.	TGTGCCAGCAGCTTGGCCGGGGAATGGAATCAGCCCCAGCATTTT	CASSLAGEWNQPQHF
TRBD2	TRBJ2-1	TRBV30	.	TGTGCCTGGTCGACTAGCGGGGGCTCCTACAATGAGCAGTTCTTC	CAWSTSGGSYNEQFF
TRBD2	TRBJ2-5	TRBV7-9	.	TGTGCCAGCAGCGCTATAGCGGGGTCCCAGTACTTC	CASSAIAGSQYF
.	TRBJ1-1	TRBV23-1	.	TGCGCCAGCAGTCAATCGCCCTTGCCGAGTGAAGCTTTCTTT	CASSQSPLPSEAFF
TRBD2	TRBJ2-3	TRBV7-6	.	TGTGCCAGCAGCTTAGATAGGGCGGGGGGGCCAGAGAGAGATACGCAGTATTTT	CASSLDRAGGPERDTQYF
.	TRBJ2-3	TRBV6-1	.	TGTGCCAGCAGTGAAGCGCAGGCCTACACAGATACGCAGTATTTT	CASSEAQAYTDTQYF
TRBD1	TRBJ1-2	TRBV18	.	TGTGCCAGCTCACCACCTGAGGGGGCCTATGGCTACACCTTC	CASSPPEGAYGYTF
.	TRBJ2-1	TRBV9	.	TGTGCCAGCGGCCCTGGGGGGTATGAGCAGTTCTTC	CASGPGGYEQFF
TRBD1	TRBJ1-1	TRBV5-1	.	TGCGCCAGCAGCTTGGAAGGGGGCGGGGCTTTCTTT	CASSLEGGGAFF
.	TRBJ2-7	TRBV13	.	TGTGCCAGCAGCGAAGGGACAGGACTAGGCTACGAGCAGTACTTC	CASSEGTGLGYEQYF
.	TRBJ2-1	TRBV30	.	TGTGCCTGGAGCCGGGACTTTTTCCGGGATGAGCAGTTCTTC	CAWSRDFFRDEQFF
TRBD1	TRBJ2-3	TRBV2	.	TGTGCCAGCAGGGCAGGGACAGGGGACACAGATACGCAGTATTTT	CASRAGTGDTDTQYF
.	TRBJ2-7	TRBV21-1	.	TGTGCCAGCAGCAAAGGTGGCAGGCAGTACTTC	CASSKGGRQYF
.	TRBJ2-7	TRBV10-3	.	TGTGCCATCACGATAGCGGAGAACTACGAGCAGTACTTC	CAITIAENYEQYF
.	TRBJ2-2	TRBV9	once	TGTGCCAGCAGCGTTGGGGACTTTGGGACCGGGGAGCTGTTTTTT	CASSVGDFGTGELFF
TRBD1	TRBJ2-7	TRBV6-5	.	TGTGCCAGCAGGAATCAGGGGGCGCGGATAGAGCAGTACTTC	CASRNQGARIEQYF
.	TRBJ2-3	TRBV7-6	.	TGTGCCAGCAGCTTAGGAGGGAGCCACACAGATACGCAGTATTTT	CASSLGGSHTDTQYF
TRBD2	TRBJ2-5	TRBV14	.	TGTGCCAGCAGCCAAGGTCTGGCGGGGGTGGAGACCCAGTACTTC	CASSQGLAGVETQYF
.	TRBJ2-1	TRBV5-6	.	TGTGCCAGCAGCCCTGGACCGACTAGCTCCTACAATGAGCAGTTCTTC	CASSPGPTSSYNEQFF
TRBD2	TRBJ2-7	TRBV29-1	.	TGCAGCGTGGGCAGCGGGGTCGGCTACGAGCAGTACTTC	CSVGSGVGYEQYF
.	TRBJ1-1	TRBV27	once	TGTGCCAGCAGTTTCCAGGAGGGCACTGAAGCTTTCTTT	CASSFQEGTEAFF
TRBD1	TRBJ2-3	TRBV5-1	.	TGCGCCAGCACCAGGGGACAGCACACAGATACGCAGTATTTT	CASTRGQHTDTQYF
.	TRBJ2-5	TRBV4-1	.	TGCGCCAGCAGCCAAAGAGGTATAGAGACCCAGTACTTC	CASSQRGIETQYF
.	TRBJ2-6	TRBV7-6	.	TGTGCCAGCAGTCCAGGGTTTGGGGCCAACGTCCTGACTTTC	CASSPGFGANVLTF
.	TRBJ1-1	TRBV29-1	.	TGCAGCGTTGAAGAGCCGGGAAGGACTGAAGCTTTCTTT	CSVEEPGRTEAFF
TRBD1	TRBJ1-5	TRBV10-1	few	TGCGCCAGCAGTGAGAATGGAGGGGGCGATCAGCCCCAGCATTTT	CASSENGGGDQPQHF
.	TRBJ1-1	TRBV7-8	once	TGTGCCAGCAGCTTAAATACGGTAGTTGGGGGCAAGGGCACTGAAGCTTTCTTT	CASSLNTVVGGKGTEAFF
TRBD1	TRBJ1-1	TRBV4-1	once	TGCGCCAGCAGCCAAGAACAGGGGAAGATGAACACTGAAGCTTTCTTT	CASSQEQGKMNTEAFF